These 13 T cell receptor beta chains share one sample of origin, sequenced in a study of blood T cells in healthy people across ages. The use of a sample-barcoded 5' primer and a J-beta primer mix characterized a second PCR of about 7 to 12 cycles. TCRdb analysed the 5' RACE reads with MiXCR anew, one entry per CDR3 protein. This sample has approximately 2,000,000 distinct CDR3 sequences; about 39% occur once, and the top ten carry more than 20%. Input material: blood. These receptor sequences come from a human donor in good health.

J is TRBJ2-1 and V is TRBV7-9; 9 bases are a match to TRBD2. The CDR3 totals 15 residues. Germline CDR1 and CDR2: SEHNR and FQNEAQ (reference sequence). Trimming cost V 5 bases and J 6 bases; bases outside gene matches: 8. CDR3 in DNA: TGTGCCAGCAGCCCGTGGGGGCGGGGGGGCAATGAGCAGTTCTTC. Translated: CASSPWGRGGNEQFF.

Concerning this clonotype: The junction shows a germline mismatch at one end, possibly a read error. This rearrangement joins TRBV5-6 to TRBJ2-6, with D possibly being TRBD2 (5 bases). This CDR3 contains 18 residues. Germline V gene sequence: CDR1 SGHDT, CDR2 YYEEEE. The CDR3 spells CVSSLLMGAFSGANVLTF. The CDR3 region has the DNA TGTGTCAGCAGCCTCCTAATGGGAGCATTCTCTGGGGCCAACGTCCTGACTTTC.

Points on this clonotype: Compared with germline, one end of the junction differs, possibly owing to a read error. The chain links TRBV4-2 to TRBJ2-7; the match to TRBD2 covers 9 bases. The length of the CDR3 is 16 residues. Germline assignment: CDR1 LGHNA and CDR2 YNFKEQ. The CDR3 here is CASSLLGGTSSHEQYF. The CDR3 coding sequence is TGTGCCAGCAGCCTCCTTGGGGGGACTAGCTCCCACGAGCAGTACTTC.

A word on this clonotype: At one end the junction does not follow the germline gene, possibly because of a read error. The CDR3 protein is CASSTRLAGSTGTQYF. CDR3 coding DNA: TGTGCCAGCAGCACTAGACTAGCGGGGAGCACAGGTACGCAGTATTTT. The chain uses TRBV7-2 and TRBJ2-3, with TRBD2 matching over 11 bases. CDR1 is SGHTA, CDR2 FQGNSA, per germline. The CDR3 contains 16 residues. Full variable domain (rest looked up from reference TRBV7-2 and TRBJ2-3): GAGVSQSPSNKVTEKGKDVELRCDPISGHTALYWYRQSLGQGLEFLIYFQGNSAPDKSGLPSDRFSAERTGGSVSTLTIQRTQQEDSAVYLCASSTRLAGSTGTQYFGPGTRLTVL.

This rearrangement joins TRBV2 to TRBJ2-1, with 7 nucleotides matching TRBD2. The CDR3 runs to 14 residues. After removal of 8 bases from V and 1 base from J, the junction contained 5 bases not matched to a gene. Germline-derived CDR1 and CDR2 are SNHLY and FYNNEI. In DNA form, the CDR3 reads TGTGCCAGCCCCAGCGGGGTATCCTACAATGAGCAGTTCTTC. It codes for CASPSGVSYNEQFF.

The V call is TRBV10-3, the J call TRBJ2-5; 9 nucleotides agree with TRBD2. Trimming at V came to 0 bases and at J to 3 bases, leaving 5 bases not matched to a gene. The CDR3 consists of 16 residues. The germline V gene encodes CDR1 ENHRY and CDR2 SYGVKD. The CDR3 is CAISESLGLAKETQYF. The DNA for the CDR3 is TGTGCCATCAGTGAGTCGCTGGGACTAGCAAAAGAGACCCAGTACTTC.

V gene TRBV7-2 combines with J gene TRBJ2-7; unclear D gene. V lost 5 bases and J 2 bases, leaving 13 bases between the germline ends. The CDR3 totals 14 residues. CDR1 SGHTA and CDR2 FQGNSA come from the germline V gene. The CDR3 sequence is CASSPQILTYEQYF. Here the CDR3 DNA reads TGTGCCAGCAGCCCCCAAATCCTGACCTACGAGCAGTACTTC.

In its sample, this clonotype was seen once. This sequence joins TRBV29-1 and TRBJ1-1; D uncertain. Germline V lookup: CDR1 SQVTM, CDR2 ANQGSEA. This CDR3 comprises 12 residues. Trimming shortened V by 3 bases and J by 3 bases, and 8 bases separated the two germline ends. The CDR3 sequence is CSVDAAHTEAFF. CDR3 DNA: TGCAGCGTTGATGCGGCTCACACTGAAGCTTTCTTT.

The chain links TRBV29-1 to TRBJ1-2; 7 bases match TRBD1. J was trimmed by 4 bases and V by 3 bases; bases with no gene match: 8. The germline gives CDR1 SQVTM, CDR2 ANQGSEA. This CDR3 comprises 14 residues. The CDR3 region has the DNA TGCAGCGTTGACCAGGGGGTGATCGGCTATGGCTACACCTTC. Its protein product is CSVDQGVIGYGYTF.

J is TRBJ1-5 and V is TRBV7-4; no definite D call. The V end was cut by 1 base, the J end by 3 bases, with 13 bases between. CDR3 length: 16 residues. From germline, CDR1 is SGHVT and CDR2 SQSDAQ. The CDR3, as DNA: TGTGCCAGCAGCTTAGAGGGAGGGAGGAACAATCAGCCCCAGCATTTT. This codes for CASSLEGGRNNQPQHF.

This clonotype has a handful of counts. The chain has TRBV29-1 and TRBJ2-7, with D tentatively TRBD1 (6 bases). V was cut by 3 bases and J by 1 base, with 10 bases left in between. This CDR3 region has 13 residues. Germline values: CDR1 SQVTM, CDR2 ANQGSEA. The CDR3 sequence is CSVENRESYEQYF. CDR3 nucleotide sequence: TGCAGCGTTGAGAACAGGGAATCCTACGAGCAGTACTTC.

This clonotype was seen only a few times. V gene TRBV25-1 combines with J gene TRBJ2-4; 8 bases map to TRBD1. The DNA matches TRBJ2-7 better at its end, which makes the J call doubtful. The V gene's germline CDR1 is MGHDK and CDR2 SYGVNS. The CDR3 is made up of 13 amino acids. The CDR3 DNA reads TGTGCCGGTCGTCGGACAGGGCAATACGAGCAGTACTTC. This translates into CAGRRTGQYEQYF.

This clonotype appeared a few times. This chain uses TRBV10-3 with TRBJ2-7; TRBD1 is a possible D gene (5 bases). The V gene lost 4 bases and the J gene lost 3 bases, with 25 bases spanning the gap. This CDR3 region has 18 residues. Germline CDR1 is ENHRY and CDR2 is SYGVKD. CDR3 DNA sequence: TGTGCCATCAGTGGACAGACCTCCTTCAGGGTCTCCTGCTACGAGCAGTACTTC. This codes for CAISGQTSFRVSCYEQYF.